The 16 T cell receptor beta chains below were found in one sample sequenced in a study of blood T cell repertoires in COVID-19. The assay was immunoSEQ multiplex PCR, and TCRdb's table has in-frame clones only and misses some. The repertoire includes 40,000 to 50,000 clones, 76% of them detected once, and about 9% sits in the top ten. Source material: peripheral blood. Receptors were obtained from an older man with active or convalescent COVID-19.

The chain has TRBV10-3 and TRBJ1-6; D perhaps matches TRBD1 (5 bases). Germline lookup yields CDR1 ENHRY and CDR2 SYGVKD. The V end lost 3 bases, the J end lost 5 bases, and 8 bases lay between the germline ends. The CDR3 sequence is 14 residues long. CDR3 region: CAISDPGHNSPLHF. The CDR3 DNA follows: TGTGCCATCAGTGACCCAGGGCATAATTCACCCCTCCACTTT.

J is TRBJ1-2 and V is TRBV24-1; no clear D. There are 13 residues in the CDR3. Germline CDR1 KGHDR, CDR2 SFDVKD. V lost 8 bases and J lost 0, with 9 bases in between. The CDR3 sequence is CATKGASNYGYTF. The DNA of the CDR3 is TGTGCCACCAAAGGAGCCTCTAACTATGGCTACACCTTC.

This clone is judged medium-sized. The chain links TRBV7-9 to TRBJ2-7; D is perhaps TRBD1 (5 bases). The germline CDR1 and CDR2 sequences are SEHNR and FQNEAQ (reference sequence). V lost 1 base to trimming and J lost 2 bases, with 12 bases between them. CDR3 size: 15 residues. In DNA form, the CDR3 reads TGTGCCAGCAGCTTAGAAGGCAGGGCAACCTACGAGCAGTACTTC. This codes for CASSLEGRATYEQYF.

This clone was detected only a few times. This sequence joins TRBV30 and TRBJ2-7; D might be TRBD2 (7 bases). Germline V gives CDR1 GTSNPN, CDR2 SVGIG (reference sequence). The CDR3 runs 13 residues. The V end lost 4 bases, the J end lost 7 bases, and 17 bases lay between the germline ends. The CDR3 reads CAWNPAGAGEQYF. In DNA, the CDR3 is TGTGCCTGGAACCCGGCGGGGGCGGGGGAGCAGTACTTC.

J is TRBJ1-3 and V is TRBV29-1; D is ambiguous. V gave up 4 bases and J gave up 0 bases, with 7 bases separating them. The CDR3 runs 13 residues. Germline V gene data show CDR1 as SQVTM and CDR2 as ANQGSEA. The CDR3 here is CSVVEFSGNTIYF. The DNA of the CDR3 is TGCAGCGTTGTGGAGTTCTCTGGAAACACCATATATTTT.

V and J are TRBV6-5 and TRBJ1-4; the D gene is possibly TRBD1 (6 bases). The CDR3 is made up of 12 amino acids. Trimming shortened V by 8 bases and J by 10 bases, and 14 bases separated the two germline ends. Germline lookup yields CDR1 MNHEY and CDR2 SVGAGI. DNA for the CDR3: TGTGCCAGCGCGCAGGGGAGGGGAAAACTGTTTTTT. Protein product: CASAQGRGKLFF.

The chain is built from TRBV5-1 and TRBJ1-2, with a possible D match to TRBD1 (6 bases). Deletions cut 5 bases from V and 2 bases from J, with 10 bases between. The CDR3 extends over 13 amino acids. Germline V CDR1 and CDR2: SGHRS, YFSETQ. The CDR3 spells CASSEGENYGYTF. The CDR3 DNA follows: TGCGCCAGCAGTGAGGGGGAGAACTATGGCTACACCTTC.

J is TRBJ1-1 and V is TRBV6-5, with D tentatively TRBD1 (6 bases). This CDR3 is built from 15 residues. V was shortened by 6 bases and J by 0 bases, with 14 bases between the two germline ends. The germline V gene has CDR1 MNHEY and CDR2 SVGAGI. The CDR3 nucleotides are TGTGCCAGCAGCCCCAGGACAGACCTGAACACTGAAGCTTTCTTT. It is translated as CASSPRTDLNTEAFF.

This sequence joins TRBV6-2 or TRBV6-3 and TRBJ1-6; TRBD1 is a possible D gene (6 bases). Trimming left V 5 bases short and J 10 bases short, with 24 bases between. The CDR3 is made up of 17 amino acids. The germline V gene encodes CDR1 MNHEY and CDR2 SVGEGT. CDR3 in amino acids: CASSRRGAERTGSPLHF. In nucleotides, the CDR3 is TGTGCCAGCAGTCGCAGGGGCGCCGAACGGACGGGATCACCCCTCCACTTT.

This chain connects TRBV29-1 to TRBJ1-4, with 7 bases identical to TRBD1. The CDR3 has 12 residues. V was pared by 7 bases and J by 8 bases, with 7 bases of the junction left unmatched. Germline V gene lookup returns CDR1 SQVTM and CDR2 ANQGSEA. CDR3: CSARDSGEKLFF. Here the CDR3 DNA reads TGCAGCGCCCGGGACAGTGGGGAAAAACTGTTTTTT.

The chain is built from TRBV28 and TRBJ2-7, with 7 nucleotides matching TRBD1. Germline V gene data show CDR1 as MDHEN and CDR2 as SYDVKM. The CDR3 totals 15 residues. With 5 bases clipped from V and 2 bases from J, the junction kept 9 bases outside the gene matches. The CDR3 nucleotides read TGTGCCAGCAGTAACACAGGGGAACACCCCTACGAGCAGTACTTC. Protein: CASSNTGEHPYEQYF.

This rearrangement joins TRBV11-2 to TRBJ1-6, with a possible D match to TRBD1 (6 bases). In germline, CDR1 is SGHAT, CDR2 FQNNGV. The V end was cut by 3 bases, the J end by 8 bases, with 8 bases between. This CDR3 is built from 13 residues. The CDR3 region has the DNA TGTGCCAGCAGCTTTAACAGGGATTCACCCCTCCACTTT. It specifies CASSFNRDSPLHF.

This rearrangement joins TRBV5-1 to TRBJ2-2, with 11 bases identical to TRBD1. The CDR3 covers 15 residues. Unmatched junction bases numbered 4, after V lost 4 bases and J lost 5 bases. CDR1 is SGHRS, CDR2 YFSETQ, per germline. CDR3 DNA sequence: TGCGCCAGCAGCCTCGGGACAGGGGGTACCGGGGAGCTGTTTTTT. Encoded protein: CASSLGTGGTGELFF. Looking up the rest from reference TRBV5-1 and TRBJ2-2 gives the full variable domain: KAGVTQTPRYLIKTRGQQVTLSCSPISGHRSVSWYQQTPGQGLQFLFEYFSETQRNKGNFPGRFSGRQFSNSRSEMNVSTLELGDSALYLCASSLGTGGTGELFFGEGSRLTVL.

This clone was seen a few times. CDR3 bases: TGTGCCAGCAGCTTAGCGGGGCAACAGCAGTTCTTC. Translated, it gives CASSLAGQQQFF. The V call is TRBV7-2, the J call TRBJ2-1; D possibly corresponds to TRBD1 (5 bases). This CDR3 has 12 amino acids. The germline V gene encodes CDR1 SGHTA and CDR2 FQGNSA. The V and J ends lost 0 bases and 11 bases respectively, with 8 bases between them.

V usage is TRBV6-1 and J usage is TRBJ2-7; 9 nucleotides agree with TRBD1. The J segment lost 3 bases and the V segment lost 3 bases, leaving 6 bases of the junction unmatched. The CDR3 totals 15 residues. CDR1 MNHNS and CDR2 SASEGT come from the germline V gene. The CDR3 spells CASSDTGTGNYEQYF. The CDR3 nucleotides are TGTGCCAGCAGTGATACCGGGACAGGGAACTACGAGCAGTACTTC.

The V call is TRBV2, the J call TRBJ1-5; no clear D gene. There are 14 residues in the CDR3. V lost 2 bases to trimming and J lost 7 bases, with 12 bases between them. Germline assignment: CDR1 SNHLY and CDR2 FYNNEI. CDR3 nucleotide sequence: TGTGCCAGCAGTGAAAGGTTGGTGGAGCAGCCCCAGCATTTT. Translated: CASSERLVEQPQHF.